Listed here are 19 T cell receptor beta chains from one sample, sequenced in a study of blood T cell repertoires in COVID-19. Using immunoSEQ multiplex PCR, the repertoire was profiled, and TCRdb retains in-frame clones only, with some absent. The sample has about 170,000 clones, approximately 84% seen once; the top ten hold roughly 2.7%. Material: peripheral blood. The receptors were sampled from a woman older than 75 with COVID-19, enrolled during active disease.

This clone was detected a few times. The chain employs TRBV5-1 and TRBJ1-3; D unclear. Germline loops: CDR1 SGHRS, CDR2 YFSETQ. The CDR3 is 14 amino acids. Trimming took 0 bases from V and 2 from J, leaving 6 bases between them. CDR3 protein: CASSLGSPGNTIYF. The DNA of the CDR3 is TGCGCCAGCAGCTTGGGGAGCCCTGGAAACACCATATATTTT.

The rearrangement links TRBV2 to TRBJ2-1; TRBD2 matches at 11 bases. Trimming removed 4 bases from V and 7 bases from J; junction bases left unmatched: 15. Germline CDR1 and CDR2: SNHLY and FYNNEI. This CDR3 contains 18 residues. As DNA, the CDR3 is TGTGCCAGCAGTGGCCTCCGCCCGGGACTAGCGGCGGGGAATGAGCAGTTCTTC. Translation gives CASSGLRPGLAAGNEQFF.

This chain connects TRBV5-1 to TRBJ1-1; D not certain. Per germline, CDR1 SGHRS and CDR2 YFSETQ. V was pared by 2 bases and J by 0 bases, with 14 bases between. This CDR3 contains 16 residues. CDR3 bases: TGCGCCAGCAGCTTCCGGACGGACTTTATGAACACTGAAGCTTTCTTT. Translation gives CASSFRTDFMNTEAFF. The whole variable domain, remainder taken from reference TRBV5-1 and TRBJ1-1, is KAGVTQTPRYLIKTRGQQVTLSCSPISGHRSVSWYQQTPGQGLQFLFEYFSETQRNKGNFPGRFSGRQFSNSRSEMNVSTLELGDSALYLCASSFRTDFMNTEAFFGQGTRLTVV.

The CDR3 region has the DNA TGTGCCAGCAGTGAATGGGGCGGGAGGGCCCACAATGAGCAGTTCTTC. Its translation is CASSEWGGRAHNEQFF. This chain links TRBV2 with TRBJ2-1, with 9 bases that match TRBD2. CDR1 and CDR2 from the germline V gene are SNHLY and FYNNEI. This CDR3 is built from 16 residues. With 2 bases clipped from V and 5 bases from J, the junction kept 7 bases outside the gene matches. Full variable domain (outside the CDR3, taken from reference TRBV2 and TRBJ2-1): EPEVTQTPSHQVTQMGQEVILRCVPISNHLYFYWYRQILGQKVEFLVSFYNNEISEKSEIFDDQFSVERPDGSNFTLKIRSTKLEDSAMYFCASSEWGGRAHNEQFFGPGTRLTVL.

The CDR3 spells CASSFGTGGHGEKLFF. In DNA form, the CDR3 reads TGTGCCAGCAGTTTTGGGACAGGGGGGCATGGTGAAAAACTGTTTTTT. The chain recombines TRBV28 with TRBJ1-4, with 11 bases matching TRBD1. CDR1 is MDHEN and CDR2 is SYDVKM in the germline V gene. V shed 3 bases and J 7 bases; nucleotides not matched to a gene: 7. The CDR3 is made up of 16 amino acids.

This rearrangement joins TRBV7-9 to TRBJ2-7; 11 nucleotides line up with TRBD2. The CDR3 has 16 residues. The junction had 7 bases not matched to a gene; V was cut back by 5 bases and J by 1 base. Germline V gives CDR1 SEHNR, CDR2 FQNEAQ (reference sequence). CDR3 protein: CASSNRTSGLSYEQYF. In DNA, the CDR3 is TGTGCCAGCAGCAACAGGACTAGCGGGCTTTCCTACGAGCAGTACTTC.

J is TRBJ2-1 and V is TRBV19; TRBD2 aligns across 8 bases. The trim removed 7 bases at V and 8 bases at J, leaving 10 bases unmatched. CDR1 LNHDA and CDR2 SQIVND come from the germline V gene (reference sequence). CDR3 length: 14 amino acids. DNA of the CDR3: TGTGCCAGTACCCTATCGGGGACTAGGTATGAGCAGTTCTTC. Its protein product is CASTLSGTRYEQFF.

The gene calls are TRBV5-1 and TRBJ2-1; TRBD1 matches 8 bases. The germline V gene has CDR1 SGHRS and CDR2 YFSETQ. The CDR3 is 14 residues long. With 4 bases clipped from V and 6 bases from J, the junction kept 6 bases outside the gene matches. CDR3 DNA: TGCGCCAGCAGCGTGGGGACAGGCCTCAATGAGCAGTTCTTC. Translated, it gives CASSVGTGLNEQFF.

V usage is TRBV30 and J usage is TRBJ1-5, with TRBD1 matching over 10 bases. This CDR3 comprises 14 residues. V gave up 3 bases and J gave up 4 bases; unmatched junction bases: 3. Looked up from germline, CDR1 is GTSNPN and CDR2 is SVGIG (reference sequence). The CDR3 DNA reads TGTGCCTGGAGCCGGGACAGGGGAAATCAGCCCCAGCATTTT. Translated: CAWSRDRGNQPQHF. The full variable domain, its missing parts supplied by reference TRBV30 and TRBJ1-5, is SQTIHQWPATLVQPVGSPLSLECTVEGTSNPNLYWYRQAAGRGLQLLFYSVGIGQISSEVPQNLSASRPQDRQFILSSKKLLLSDSGFYLCAWSRDRGNQPQHFGDGTRLSIL.

This clone was observed a single time. The same CDR3 can be traced to other DNA sequences in this sample. The chain combines TRBV2 with TRBJ1-5; 10 bases fit TRBD1. The ends lost 4 bases at V and 4 bases at J; junction bases unmatched: 1. The V gene's germline CDR1 is SNHLY and CDR2 FYNNEI. The CDR3 runs to 14 residues. CDR3 nucleotide sequence: TGTGCCAGCAGTGGGACAGGGGGGAATCAGCCCCAGCATTTT. As protein: CASSGTGGNQPQHF.

The V call is TRBV27, the J call TRBJ2-7, with TRBD2 identical over 11 bases. The germline CDR1 and CDR2 sequences are MNHEY and SMNVEV (reference sequence). This CDR3 spans 15 amino acids. Unmatched junction bases numbered 8, after V lost 5 bases and J lost 5 bases. This CDR3 is CASSPRTSGRHEQYF. CDR3 DNA: TGTGCCAGCAGTCCCCGGACTAGCGGGCGCCACGAGCAGTACTTC.

J is TRBJ2-5 and V is TRBV4-2; maybe TRBD2 (5 bases). Germline loops: CDR1 LGHNA, CDR2 YNFKEQ. Between the trimmed V and J ends, which lost 1 base and 0 bases, there was a span of 12 bases. The CDR3 has 16 amino acids. The CDR3 protein is CASSQVPRGYQETQYF. The DNA of the CDR3 is TGTGCCAGCAGCCAAGTACCACGGGGTTACCAAGAGACCCAGTACTTC.

V is TRBV5-1 and J is TRBJ1-5; 10 nucleotides align to TRBD1. V lost 9 bases to trimming and J lost 0 bases; unmatched junction nucleotides: 12. Germline lookup yields CDR1 SGHRS and CDR2 YFSETQ. The CDR3 runs 17 residues. This CDR3 reads CATPGQGTYYSNQPQHF. CDR3 bases: TGCGCCACCCCGGGACAGGGGACCTACTATAGCAATCAGCCCCAGCATTTT.

The DNA of the CDR3 is TGTGCCAGCGGTAAGCACCCGAACACTGAAGCTTTCTTT. This translates into CASGKHPNTEAFF. The chain has TRBV6-5 and TRBJ1-1; D is unresolved. The CDR3 length is 13 residues. The germline gives CDR1 MNHEY, CDR2 SVGAGI. The V end lost 8 bases, the J end lost 1 base, and 11 bases lay between the germline ends.

The J gene is TRBJ2-7, the V gene TRBV6-2 or TRBV6-3; TRBD2 aligns across 11 bases. The CDR3 loop spans 14 amino acids. After removal of 5 bases from V and 3 bases from J, the junction contained 3 bases not matched to a gene. Per the germline V gene, CDR1 is MNHEY and CDR2 is SVGEGT. CDR3: CASSPLAGGYEQYF. The CDR3 region has the DNA TGTGCCAGCAGTCCCCTAGCGGGAGGCTACGAGCAGTACTTC.

The gene calls are TRBV28 and TRBJ2-7, with unresolved D. Germline-derived CDR1 and CDR2 are MDHEN and SYDVKM. The CDR3 has 15 residues. The V end was cut by 1 base, the J end by 2 bases, with 12 bases between. The CDR3 is CASSLSARGTYEQYF. In DNA, the CDR3 is TGTGCCAGCAGTTTATCGGCGAGAGGAACCTACGAGCAGTACTTC.

This chain links TRBV9 with TRBJ1-6; D gene uncertain. This CDR3 has 15 residues. Germline assignment: CDR1 SGDLS and CDR2 YYNGEE. Trimming left V 4 bases short and J 7 bases short, with 15 bases between. The CDR3 nucleotides are TGTGCCAGCAGCCCGCGCGGGGTACCAAATTCACCCCTCCACTTT. Translation: CASSPRGVPNSPLHF.

The chain is built from TRBV12-3 or TRBV12-4 and TRBJ1-5, with D possibly matching TRBD1 (6 bases). Between the trimmed V and J ends, which lost 2 bases and 7 bases, there was a span of 6 bases. The length of the CDR3 is 12 residues. This CDR3 reads CASSLRGQPQHF. The CDR3 DNA reads as TGTGCCAGCAGTTTAAGGGGGCAGCCCCAGCATTTT.

The chain carries TRBV2 and TRBJ2-3; D might be TRBD1 (6 bases). The CDR3 covers 16 residues. The V gene lost 5 bases and the J gene lost 0 bases, with 15 bases spanning the gap. Germline values: CDR1 SNHLY, CDR2 FYNNEI. CDR3 DNA sequence: TGTGCCAGCAGTACTAGGGGGTGGGGGAGCACAGATACGCAGTATTTT. This encodes CASSTRGWGSTDTQYF.